The 3 T cell receptor beta chains presented below share a single source sample, sequenced in a study of cytomegalovirus exposure and HLA in healthy donors. PCR was performed using 60 Vbeta and 13 Jbeta primers. Assay used: immunoSEQ multiplex PCR; TCRdb lists only in-frame clones, some missing. Of around 130,000 clones in the sample, more than 60% are singletons; the top ten hold more than 1.5%. Sample: PBMCs. The receptors here all came from a man between 18 and 35 years old in good health and CMV-seronegative.

This clone has just one count. The chain joins TRBV7-8 to TRBJ2-3; TRBD1 agrees at 9 bases. Losses at the gene ends were 5 bases for V and 2 bases for J; bases not matched to a gene: 2. Germline CDR1 reads SGHVS; CDR2 reads FQNEAQ. The CDR3 contains 14 residues. CDR3 loop: CASSEQGATDTQYF. The CDR3 DNA is TGTGCCAGCAGCGAACAGGGGGCCACAGATACGCAGTATTTT.

In its sample, this clone was seen a few times. V gene TRBV28 combines with J gene TRBJ2-5; D is uncertain. The length of the CDR3 is 15 residues. Germline V gene sequence: CDR1 MDHEN, CDR2 SYDVKM. The germline V and J ends were trimmed by 3 bases and 0 bases, with 11 bases remaining between them. The CDR3, as DNA: TGTGCCAGCAGTTTTAATTTGGGCAACCAAGAGACCCAGTACTTC. This gives the protein CASSFNLGNQETQYF.

The chain has TRBV9 and TRBJ1-2, with unresolved D. From germline, CDR1 is SGDLS and CDR2 YYNGEE. The CDR3 is 16 residues long. With 0 bases removed from V and 2 bases from J, the gap between germline ends came to 14 bases. The CDR3 loop reads CASSVAPGSPNYGYTF. In nucleotides, the CDR3 is TGTGCCAGCAGCGTAGCTCCAGGCTCCCCGAACTATGGCTACACCTTC.